Below are 15 T cell receptor beta chains sequenced from a single sample in a study of blood T cell repertoires in COVID-19. Profiled with immunoSEQ multiplex PCR; TCRdb holds only in-frame clones, not every one. The sample contains 200,000 to 250,000 clones, around 90% of which appear only once. Sequencing was carried out using PBMCs or T cells enriched from blood (not recorded which). The origin of the receptors is a man aged 50-59 years who had been exposed to COVID-19.

The V and J genes are TRBV11-1 and TRBJ2-2, with a possible D match to TRBD2 (6 bases). Trimming cost V 5 bases and J 7 bases, with 8 bases left between them. Germline loops: CDR1 SGHAT, CDR2 FQDESV (reference sequence). This CDR3 comprises 12 residues. This CDR3 is CASSPGGGELFF. The CDR3, as DNA: TGTGCCAGCAGCCCCGGGGGCGGGGAGCTGTTTTTT. Supplemented by reference TRBV11-1 and TRBJ2-2, the full variable domain reads EAEVAQSPRYKITEKSQAVAFWCDPISGHATLYWYRQILGQGPELLVQFQDESVVDDSQLPKDRFSAERLKGVDSTLKIQPAELGDSAMYLCASSPGGGELFFGEGSRLTVL.

V is TRBV4-2 and J is TRBJ2-7; D perhaps matches TRBD1 (5 bases). CDR1 is LGHNA and CDR2 is YNFKEQ in the germline V gene. The CDR3 runs to 13 residues. V shed 1 base and J shed 2 bases, with 6 bases lying between them. In DNA form, the CDR3 reads TGTGCCAGCAGCCAAGCAGGGACCTACGAGCAGTACTTC. It specifies CASSQAGTYEQYF.

This rearrangement joins TRBV5-1 to TRBJ2-1; the match to TRBD2 covers 10 bases. Germline V gene sequence: CDR1 SGHRS, CDR2 YFSETQ. With 2 bases clipped from V and 10 bases from J, the junction kept 6 bases outside the gene matches. The CDR3 has 14 residues. As DNA, the CDR3 is TGCGCCAGCAGCTTAGCGGGGGGGCCCCGGGAGCAGTTCTTC. Its protein product is CASSLAGGPREQFF.

V gene TRBV4-1 combines with J gene TRBJ2-3, with 7 bases that match TRBD1. Germline assignment: CDR1 MGHRA and CDR2 YSYEKL. V trimming: 0 bases; J trimming: 2 bases; junction bases outside the gene matches: 8. The CDR3 covers 17 residues. The CDR3 reads CASSQDPQGSNTDTQYF. The CDR3 nucleotides read TGCGCCAGCAGCCAAGACCCACAGGGGTCGAACACAGATACGCAGTATTTT.

The chain recombines TRBV9 with TRBJ1-3; D unclear. The V gene's germline CDR1 is SGDLS and CDR2 YYNGEE. The V end was cut by 0 bases, the J end by 0 bases, with 7 bases between. This CDR3 is 15 amino acids long. The chain's CDR3 is CASSVGTDSGNTIYF. The CDR3 DNA sequence: TGTGCCAGCAGCGTAGGAACAGACTCTGGAAACACCATATATTTT.

V and J are TRBV9 and TRBJ2-1; D is ambiguous. With 4 bases removed from V and 7 bases from J, the gap between germline ends came to 12 bases. The V gene's germline CDR1 is SGDLS and CDR2 YYNGEE. CDR3 length: 13 amino acids. CDR3: CASSLADGNEQFF. The CDR3 coding sequence is TGTGCCAGCAGCTTGGCGGATGGAAATGAGCAGTTCTTC.

The genes are TRBV6-4 and TRBJ2-5; D perhaps matches TRBD1 (5 bases). Per the germline V gene, CDR1 is MRHNA and CDR2 is SNTAGT. V was shortened by 8 bases and J by 5 bases, with 15 bases between the two germline ends. The CDR3 is 13 residues long. The CDR3 protein is CASSQRQGETQYF. As DNA, the CDR3 is TGTGCCAGCTCACAGAGGCAGGGTGAGACCCAGTACTTC.

V usage is TRBV7-2 and J usage is TRBJ1-1; tentative D call: TRBD1 (5 bases). Germline V CDR1 and CDR2: SGHTA, FQGNSA. V shed 3 bases and J shed 7 bases, with 12 bases lying between them. The CDR3 totals 13 residues. CDR3 region: CASSLGRGLEAFF. Here the CDR3 DNA reads TGTGCCAGCAGCTTGGGGCGGGGACTTGAAGCTTTCTTT.

The rearrangement links TRBV5-1 to TRBJ1-4; 8 positions agree with TRBD1. Germline values: CDR1 SGHRS, CDR2 YFSETQ. The CDR3 loop spans 14 amino acids. V shed 6 bases and J 8 bases; nucleotides not matched to a gene: 9. The CDR3 nucleotides read TGCGCCAGCACCCGACAGGGGCAGCACGAAAAACTGTTTTTT. Its translation: CASTRQGQHEKLFF. The full variable domain, completed using reference TRBV5-1 and TRBJ1-4, is KAGVTQTPRYLIKTRGQQVTLSCSPISGHRSVSWYQQTPGQGLQFLFEYFSETQRNKGNFPGRFSGRQFSNSRSEMNVSTLELGDSALYLCASTRQGQHEKLFFGSGTQLSVL.

The V and J genes are TRBV28 and TRBJ2-7; 8 nucleotides align to TRBD2. V dropped 5 bases and J dropped 2; count of bases not matched to a gene: 11. Germline CDR1 MDHEN, CDR2 SYDVKM. The length of the CDR3 is 16 residues. The CDR3 DNA is TGTGCCAGCAGTCGTCCAGCGGGAGACCTTCCCTACGAGCAGTACGTC. Its translation is CASSRPAGDLPYEQYV.

V gene TRBV2 combines with J gene TRBJ1-1, with D tentatively TRBD1 (5 bases). Germline CDR1 reads SNHLY; CDR2 reads FYNNEI. There are 13 residues in the CDR3. The ends were cut back, 3 bases at V and 0 bases at J, with 5 bases in the middle. CDR3 protein: CASSDRVNTEAFF. The CDR3 nucleotides read TGTGCCAGCAGTGACAGGGTGAACACTGAAGCTTTCTTT.

V is TRBV24-1 and J is TRBJ1-1; D gene unclear. The V and J ends lost 3 bases and 0 bases respectively, with 7 bases between them. CDR1 is KGHDR and CDR2 is SFDVKD in the germline V gene. The CDR3 sequence is 14 residues long. CDR3 DNA sequence: TGTGCCACCAGTGATGGAGGGTTGAACACTGAAGCTTTCTTT. Its translation: CATSDGGLNTEAFF.

This clone was recorded once. The chain joins TRBV28 to TRBJ1-1; D remains unclear. The V and J ends lost 3 bases and 6 bases respectively, with 8 bases between them. Germline V gene sequence: CDR1 MDHEN, CDR2 SYDVKM. The CDR3 length is 12 residues. The CDR3 region is CASSLRDSEAFF. The CDR3 bases are TGTGCCAGCAGTTTGAGGGATTCTGAAGCTTTCTTT.

The chain combines TRBV6-5 with TRBJ2-5; 7 nucleotides agree with TRBD2. The trim removed 5 bases at V and 3 bases at J, leaving 6 bases unmatched. Germline V gives CDR1 MNHEY, CDR2 SVGAGI. The CDR3 sequence is 14 residues long. The CDR3 loop reads CASSKLAGEETQYF. DNA of the CDR3: TGTGCCAGCAGTAAACTGGCGGGGGAAGAGACCCAGTACTTC.

The chain employs TRBV6-5 and TRBJ1-4; D not certain. The CDR3 runs to 15 residues. The V end was cut by 4 bases, the J end by 3 bases, with 12 bases between. Per the germline V gene, CDR1 is MNHEY and CDR2 is SVGAGI. As DNA, the CDR3 is TGTGCCAGCAGTTTGATGCTCACTCCTAATGAAAAACTGTTTTTT. Protein sequence: CASSLMLTPNEKLFF.